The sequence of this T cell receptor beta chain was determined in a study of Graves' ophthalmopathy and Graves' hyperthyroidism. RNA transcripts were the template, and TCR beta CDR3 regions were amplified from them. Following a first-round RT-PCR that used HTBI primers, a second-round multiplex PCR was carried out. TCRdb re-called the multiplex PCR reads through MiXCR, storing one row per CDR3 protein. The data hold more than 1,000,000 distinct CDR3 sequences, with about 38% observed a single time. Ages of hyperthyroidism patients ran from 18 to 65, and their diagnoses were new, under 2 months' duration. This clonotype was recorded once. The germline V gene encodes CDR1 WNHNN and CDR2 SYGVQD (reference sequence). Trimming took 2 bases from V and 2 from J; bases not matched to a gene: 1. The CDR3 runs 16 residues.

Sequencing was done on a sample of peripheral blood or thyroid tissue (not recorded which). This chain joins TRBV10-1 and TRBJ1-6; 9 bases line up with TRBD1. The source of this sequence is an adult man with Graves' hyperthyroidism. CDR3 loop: CASSERQGAYNSPLHF. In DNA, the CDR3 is TGCGCCAGCAGTGAGAGACAGGGGGCCTATAATTCACCCCTCCACTTT.